This T cell receptor beta chain is drawn from a study of relationships among human T cell subsets (dated by TCRdb to about 2010). General notes on the study: Sequencing was performed on eight distinct blood T cell populations: pan T, CD8 cytotoxic, regulatory, Th1, Th2, naive plus transitional, activated and memory cells.

The library was produced with multiplex PCR. The listed sequencing device is 454 GS FLX. Semiquantitative ARM-PCR was used to amplify the TCR alpha and beta CDR3 regions from mRNA. In ARM-PCR, tagged nested gene-specific primers were applied first, and communal superprimers then carried out the exponential amplification. Nested primers were removed by exonuclease before the second amplification round on first-round PCR products. The amplicons were sequenced on the 454 platform, a system that can rapidly sequence millions of DNA fragments without cloning bias. A read was counted as effective if the read could be mapped to both V and J germline segments. Per the authors' processing: IRmap was used to assign reads to germline V, D and J segments, and IRmap relies on pyromap, a Smith-Waterman modification adapted to 454 sequencing errors. D-beta assignments were filtered with cutoffs set at the 99th percentile of alignment scores obtained from simulated random sequences. CDR3 was defined as the amino acids lying between the conserved V-segment Y[YFLI]C motif and the J-segment [FW]GXGT motif. Repertoire diversity was estimated with a compound Poisson process model previously applied to large-scale EST data. A cross-contamination detection procedure was applied to argue against sample contamination as the source of shared CDR3s. Using fastp trimming at Q25 and MiXCR clonotype assembly, TCRdb reanalyzed the public sequencing data and kept in-frame beta chains. Every CDR3 protein is listed once, alongside the most common genes and DNA of its rows. TCRdb's processing, not the authors' own work, is the source of the V and J calls. The sample table records nearly 5,500 distinct CDR3 sequences; roughly 69% of these occur just once. The ten biggest clones cover 57% of the sample.

On this clonotype itself: The clone's antigen remains unknown. One base away there is no much larger clone; base qualities are not given.

To obtain CD8+ cytotoxic T cells, negative selection with anti-CD4 multisort beads was done first, followed by positive selection with anti-CD8 beads. Miltenyi superparamagnetic beads coated with subset-specific monoclonal antibodies were used for isolation of the T cell subsets. Every T cell population was isolated from peripheral blood. Ficoll separation was used to obtain mononuclear cells from whole blood, after which anti-CD14 microbeads were used to deplete monocytes. The isolated cell populations were resuspended in RNAprotect reagent immediately. The research as a whole found: Over 50% of CD8+ cytotoxic sequences were found to belong to clones with over 100 reads, whereas few such clones were observed in the regulatory and Th2 subsets. A CD4+CD8+ double-positive population could not be excluded by the bead-based sorting. The seven subsets showed no statistically significant differences in V, D and J usage, CDR3 length, or N-nucleotide additions. The substantial sharing of CDR3s among Th1, Th2 and regulatory T cells was interpreted as suggesting that cell fate choices are stochastic.

From cysteine to phenylalanine, the CDR3 is 15 amino acids long. Just CDR3 DNA is preserved here, 45 bases in frame from base 1. The germline V end is reduced by 1 base and the J end by 0 bases; junction bases left unmatched: 2. According to the germline V gene, CDR1 reads MGHRA and CDR2 reads YSYEKL. Sequences were obtained from CD8+ T cells sorted from blood. This receptor was obtained from a man aged 40-55 years in good health. The chain uses TRBV4-1 and TRBJ1-1; TRBD1 fits 7 bases in the junction. The DNA is as follows: TGCGCCAGCAGCCAAGGACAGGGCATGAACACTGAAGCTTTCTTT. It is translated as CASSQGQGMNTEAFF.